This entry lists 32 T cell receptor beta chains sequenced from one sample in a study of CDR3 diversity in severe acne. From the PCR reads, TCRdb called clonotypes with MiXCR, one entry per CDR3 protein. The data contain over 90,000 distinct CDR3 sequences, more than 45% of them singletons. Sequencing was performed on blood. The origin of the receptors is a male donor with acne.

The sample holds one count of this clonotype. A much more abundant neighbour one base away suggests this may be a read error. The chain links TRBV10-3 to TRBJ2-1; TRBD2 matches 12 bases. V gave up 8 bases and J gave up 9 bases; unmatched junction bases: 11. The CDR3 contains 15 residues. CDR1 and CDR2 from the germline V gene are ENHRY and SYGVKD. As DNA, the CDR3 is TGTGCCATCGGAAAACTAGCGGGAGGTATCCGTGAGCAGTTCTTC. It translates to CAIGKLAGGIREQFF.

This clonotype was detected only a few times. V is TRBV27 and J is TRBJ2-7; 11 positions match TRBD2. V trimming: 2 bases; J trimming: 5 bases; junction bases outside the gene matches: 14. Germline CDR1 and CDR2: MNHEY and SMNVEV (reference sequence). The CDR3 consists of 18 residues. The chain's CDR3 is CASSLGTSGPRGGHEQYF. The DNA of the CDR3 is TGTGCCAGCAGTTTAGGGACTAGCGGCCCCCGGGGAGGGCACGAGCAGTACTTC.

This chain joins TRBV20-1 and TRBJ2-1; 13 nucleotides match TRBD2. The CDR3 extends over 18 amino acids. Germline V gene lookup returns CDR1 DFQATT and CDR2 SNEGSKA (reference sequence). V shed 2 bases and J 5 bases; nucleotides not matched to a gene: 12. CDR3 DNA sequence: TGCAGTGCTAGACCTACTACTAGCGGGAGGGCCGAGCACAATGAGCAGTTCTTC. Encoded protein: CSARPTTSGRAEHNEQFF.

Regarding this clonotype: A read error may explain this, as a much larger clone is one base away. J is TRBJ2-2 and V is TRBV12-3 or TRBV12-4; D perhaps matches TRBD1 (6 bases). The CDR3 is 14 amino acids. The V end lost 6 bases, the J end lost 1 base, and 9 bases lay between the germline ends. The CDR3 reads CASREQGNTGELFF. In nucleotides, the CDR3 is TGTGCCAGCAGGGAACAGGGGAACACCGGGGAGCTGTTTTTT.

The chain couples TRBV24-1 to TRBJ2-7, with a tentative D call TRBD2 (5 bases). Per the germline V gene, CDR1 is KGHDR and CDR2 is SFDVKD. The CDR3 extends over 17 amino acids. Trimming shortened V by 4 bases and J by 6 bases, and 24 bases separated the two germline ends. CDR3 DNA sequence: TGTGCCACCAGTGACGTTGGCGGGCTGGGTAGTGGGGTCGAGCAGTACTTC. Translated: CATSDVGGLGSGVEQYF.

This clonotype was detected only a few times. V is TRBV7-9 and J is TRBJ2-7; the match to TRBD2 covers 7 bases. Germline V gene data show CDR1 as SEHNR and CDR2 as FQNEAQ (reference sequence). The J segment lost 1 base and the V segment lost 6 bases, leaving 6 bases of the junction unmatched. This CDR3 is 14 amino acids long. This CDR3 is CASSYLGGSYEQYF. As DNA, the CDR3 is TGTGCCAGCAGTTACCTCGGGGGGTCCTACGAGCAGTACTTC.

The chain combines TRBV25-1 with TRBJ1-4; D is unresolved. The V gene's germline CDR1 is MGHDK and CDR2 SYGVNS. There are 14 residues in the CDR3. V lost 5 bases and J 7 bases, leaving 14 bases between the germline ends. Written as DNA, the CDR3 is TGTGCCAGCAGTCCCCAAGAGGCCGGTGAAAAACTGTTTTTT. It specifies CASSPQEAGEKLFF.

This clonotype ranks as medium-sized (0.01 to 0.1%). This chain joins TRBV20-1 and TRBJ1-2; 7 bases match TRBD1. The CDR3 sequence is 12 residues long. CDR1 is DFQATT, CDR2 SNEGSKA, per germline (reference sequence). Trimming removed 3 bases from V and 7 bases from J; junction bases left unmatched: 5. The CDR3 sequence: CSARAQGLGYTF. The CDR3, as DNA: TGCAGTGCTAGGGCACAGGGGCTTGGCTACACCTTC.

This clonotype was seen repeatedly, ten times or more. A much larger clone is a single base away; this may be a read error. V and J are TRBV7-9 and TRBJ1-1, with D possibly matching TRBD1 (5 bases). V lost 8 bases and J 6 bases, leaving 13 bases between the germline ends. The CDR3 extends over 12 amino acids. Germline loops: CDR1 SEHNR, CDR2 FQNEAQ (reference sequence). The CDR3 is CASCYRQPEAFF. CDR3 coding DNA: TGTGCCAGCTGCTATAGACAGCCTGAAGCTTTCTTT.

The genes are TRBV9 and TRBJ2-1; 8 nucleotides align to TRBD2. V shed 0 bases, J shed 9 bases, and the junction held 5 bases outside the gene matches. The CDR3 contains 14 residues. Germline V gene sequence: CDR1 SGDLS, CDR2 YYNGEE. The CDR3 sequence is CASSVEAGVSEQFF. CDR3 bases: TGTGCCAGCAGCGTAGAAGCGGGAGTGAGTGAGCAGTTCTTC.

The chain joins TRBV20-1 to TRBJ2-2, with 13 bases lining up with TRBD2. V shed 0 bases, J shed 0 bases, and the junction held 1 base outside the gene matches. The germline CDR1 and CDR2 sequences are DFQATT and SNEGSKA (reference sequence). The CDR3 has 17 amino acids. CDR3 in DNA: TGCAGTGCTAGAGACGGGACTAGCGGGGCGAACACCGGGGAGCTGTTTTTT. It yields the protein CSARDGTSGANTGELFF.

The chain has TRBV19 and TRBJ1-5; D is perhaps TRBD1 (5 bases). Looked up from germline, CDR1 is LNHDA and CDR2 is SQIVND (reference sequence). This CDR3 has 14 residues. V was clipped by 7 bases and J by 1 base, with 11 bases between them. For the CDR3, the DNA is TGTGCCAGTACCACTTGGGGGAGCAATCAGCCCCAGCATTTT. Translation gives CASTTWGSNQPQHF.

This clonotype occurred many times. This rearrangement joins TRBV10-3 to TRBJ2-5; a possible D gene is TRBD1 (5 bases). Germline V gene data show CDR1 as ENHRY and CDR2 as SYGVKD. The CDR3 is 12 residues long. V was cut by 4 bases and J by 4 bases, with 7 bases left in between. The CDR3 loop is CAISAQGETQYF. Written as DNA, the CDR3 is TGTGCCATCAGTGCCCAGGGAGAGACCCAGTACTTC.

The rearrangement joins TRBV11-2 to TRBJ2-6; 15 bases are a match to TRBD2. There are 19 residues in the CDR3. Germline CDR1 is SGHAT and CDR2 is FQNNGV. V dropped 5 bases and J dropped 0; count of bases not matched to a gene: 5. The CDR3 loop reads CASSPGLAGGDSGANVLTF. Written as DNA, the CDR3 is TGTGCCAGCAGCCCTGGACTAGCGGGAGGGGACTCTGGGGCCAACGTCCTGACTTTC.

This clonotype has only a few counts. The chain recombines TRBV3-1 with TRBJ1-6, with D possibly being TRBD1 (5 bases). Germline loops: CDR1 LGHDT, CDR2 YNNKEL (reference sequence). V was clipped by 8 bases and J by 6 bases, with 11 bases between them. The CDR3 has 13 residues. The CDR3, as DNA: TGTGCCAGCGGGGGGAGCGTTAATTCACCCCTCCACTTT. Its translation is CASGGSVNSPLHF.

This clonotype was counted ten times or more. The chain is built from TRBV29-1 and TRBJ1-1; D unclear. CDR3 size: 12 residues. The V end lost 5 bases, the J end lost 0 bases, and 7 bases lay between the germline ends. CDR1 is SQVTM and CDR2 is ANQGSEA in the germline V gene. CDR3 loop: CSVFLVNTEAFF. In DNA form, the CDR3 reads TGCAGCGTTTTTTTGGTGAACACTGAAGCTTTCTTT.

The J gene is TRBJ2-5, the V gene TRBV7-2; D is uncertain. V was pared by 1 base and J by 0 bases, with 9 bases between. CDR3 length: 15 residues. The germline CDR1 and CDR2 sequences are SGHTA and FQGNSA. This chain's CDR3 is CASSLVKMYQETQYF. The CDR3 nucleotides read TGTGCCAGCAGCTTAGTTAAGATGTACCAAGAGACCCAGTACTTC.

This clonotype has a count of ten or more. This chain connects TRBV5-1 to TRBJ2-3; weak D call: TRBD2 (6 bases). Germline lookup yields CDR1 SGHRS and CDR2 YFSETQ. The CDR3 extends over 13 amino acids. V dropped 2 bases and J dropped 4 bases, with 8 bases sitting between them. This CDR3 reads CASSFTGADTQYF. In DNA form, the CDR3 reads TGCGCCAGCAGCTTTACGGGAGCAGATACGCAGTATTTT. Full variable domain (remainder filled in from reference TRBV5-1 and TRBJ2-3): KAGVTQTPRYLIKTRGQQVTLSCSPISGHRSVSWYQQTPGQGLQFLFEYFSETQRNKGNFPGRFSGRQFSNSRSEMNVSTLELGDSALYLCASSFTGADTQYFGPGTRLTVL.

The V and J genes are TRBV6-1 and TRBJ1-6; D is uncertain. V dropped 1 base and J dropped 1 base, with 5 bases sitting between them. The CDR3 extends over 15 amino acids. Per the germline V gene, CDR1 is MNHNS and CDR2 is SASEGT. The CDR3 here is CASSEEESYNSPLHF. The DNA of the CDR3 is TGTGCCAGCAGTGAAGAGGAGTCCTATAATTCACCCCTCCACTTT.

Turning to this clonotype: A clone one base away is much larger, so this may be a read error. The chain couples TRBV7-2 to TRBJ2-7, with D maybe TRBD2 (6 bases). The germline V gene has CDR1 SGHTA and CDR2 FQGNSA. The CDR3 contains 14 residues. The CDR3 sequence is CASSFQTGAYEQCV. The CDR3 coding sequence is TGTGCCAGCAGCTTTCAGACGGGAGCCTACGAGCAGTGCGTC.

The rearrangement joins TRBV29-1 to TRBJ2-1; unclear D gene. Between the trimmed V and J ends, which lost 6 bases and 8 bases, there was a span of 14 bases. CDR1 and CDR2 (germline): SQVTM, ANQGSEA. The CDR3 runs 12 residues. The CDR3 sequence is CSVGPSLHEQFF. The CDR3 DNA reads TGCAGCGTGGGCCCCTCCTTACATGAGCAGTTCTTC.

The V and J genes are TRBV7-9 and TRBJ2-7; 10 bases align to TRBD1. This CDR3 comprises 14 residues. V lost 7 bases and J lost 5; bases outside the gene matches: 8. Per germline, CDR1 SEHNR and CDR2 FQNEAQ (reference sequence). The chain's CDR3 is CASNSTGGFDEQYF. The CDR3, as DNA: TGTGCCAGCAACTCGACAGGGGGCTTTGACGAGCAGTACTTC. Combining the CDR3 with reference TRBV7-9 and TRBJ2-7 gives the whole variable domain DTGVSQNPRHKITKRGQNVTFRCDPISEHNRLYWYRQTLGQGPEFLTYFQNEAQLEKSRLLSDRFSAERPKGSFSTLEIQRTEQGDSAMYLCASNSTGGFDEQYFGPGTRLTVT.

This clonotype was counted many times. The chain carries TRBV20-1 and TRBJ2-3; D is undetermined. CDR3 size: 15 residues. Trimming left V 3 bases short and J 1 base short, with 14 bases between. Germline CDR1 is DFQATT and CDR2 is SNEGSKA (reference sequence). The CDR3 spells CSASLAEFRTDTQYF. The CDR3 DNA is TGCAGTGCTAGTCTGGCGGAGTTCCGCACAGATACGCAGTATTTT.

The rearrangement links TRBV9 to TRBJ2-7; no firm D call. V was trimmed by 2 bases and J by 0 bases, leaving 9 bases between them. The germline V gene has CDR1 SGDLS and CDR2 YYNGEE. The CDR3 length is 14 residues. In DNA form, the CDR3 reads TGTGCCAGCAGCGTGGGCGCTCTCTCCTACGAGCAGTACTTC. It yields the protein CASSVGALSYEQYF.

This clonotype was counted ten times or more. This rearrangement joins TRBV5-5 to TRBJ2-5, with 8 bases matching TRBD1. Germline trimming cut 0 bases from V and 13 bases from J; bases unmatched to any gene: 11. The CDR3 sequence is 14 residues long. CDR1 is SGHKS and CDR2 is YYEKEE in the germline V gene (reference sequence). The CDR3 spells CASSLAVVEGTGYF. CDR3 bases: TGTGCCAGCAGCTTGGCCGTTGTTGAGGGGACAGGGTACTTC.

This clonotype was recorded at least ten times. Here the CDR3 reads CASSLRGVNTEAFF. The CDR3 nucleotides read TGTGCCAGCAGTTTGAGAGGTGTGAACACTGAAGCTTTCTTT. The chain carries TRBV12-3 or TRBV12-4 and TRBJ1-1; no clear D gene. V was trimmed by 3 bases and J by 0 bases, leaving 8 bases between them. This CDR3 spans 14 amino acids.

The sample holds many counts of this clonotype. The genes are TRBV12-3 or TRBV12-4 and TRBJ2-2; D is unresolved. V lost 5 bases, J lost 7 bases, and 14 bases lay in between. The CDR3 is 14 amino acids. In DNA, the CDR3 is TGTGCCAGCAGTCTAGTGACGAAGGGCGGGGAGCTGTTTTTT. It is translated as CASSLVTKGGELFF.

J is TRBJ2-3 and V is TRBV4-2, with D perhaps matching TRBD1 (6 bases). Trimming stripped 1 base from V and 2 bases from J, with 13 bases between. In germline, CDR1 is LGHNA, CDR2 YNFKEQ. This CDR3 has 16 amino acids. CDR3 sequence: CASSQGLGAVTDTQYF. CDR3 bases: TGTGCCAGCAGCCAAGGTCTGGGGGCGGTCACAGATACGCAGTATTTT.

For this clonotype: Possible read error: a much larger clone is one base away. The CDR3 region is CASSPRSKADSQPQHF. The CDR3 nucleotides read TGTGCCAGCAGCCCCAGATCGAAGGCGGACAGTCAGCCCCAGCATTTT. V usage is TRBV7-2 and J usage is TRBJ1-5, with D perhaps matching TRBD1 (6 bases). The V gene's germline CDR1 is SGHTA and CDR2 FQGNSA. Trimming took 5 bases from V and 6 from J, leaving 20 bases between them. This CDR3 is 16 amino acids long.

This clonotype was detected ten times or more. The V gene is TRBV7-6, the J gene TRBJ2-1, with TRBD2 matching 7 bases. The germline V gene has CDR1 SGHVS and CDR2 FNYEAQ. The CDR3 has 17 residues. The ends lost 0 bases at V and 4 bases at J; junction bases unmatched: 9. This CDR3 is CASSLAGPSGGYNEQFF. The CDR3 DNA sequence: TGTGCCAGCAGCTTAGCCGGCCCTAGCGGAGGTTACAATGAGCAGTTCTTC. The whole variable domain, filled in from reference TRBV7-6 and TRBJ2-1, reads GAGVSQSPRYKVTKRGQDVALRCDPISGHVSLYWYRQALGQGPEFLTYFNYEAQQDKSGLPNDRFSAERPEGSISTLTIQRTEQRDSAMYRCASSLAGPSGGYNEQFFGPGTRLTVL.

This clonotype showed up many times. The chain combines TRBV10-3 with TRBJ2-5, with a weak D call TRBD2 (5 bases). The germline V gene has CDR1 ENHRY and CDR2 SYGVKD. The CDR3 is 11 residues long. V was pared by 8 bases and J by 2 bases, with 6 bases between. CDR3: CAIRGQETQYF. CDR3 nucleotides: TGTGCCATCCGGGGTCAAGAGACCCAGTACTTC.

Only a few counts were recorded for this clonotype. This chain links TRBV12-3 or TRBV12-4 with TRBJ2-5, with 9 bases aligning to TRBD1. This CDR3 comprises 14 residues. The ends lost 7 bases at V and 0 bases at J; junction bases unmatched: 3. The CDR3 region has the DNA TGTGCCAGCACCGACAGGGGGGACCAAGAGACCCAGTACTTC. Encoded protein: CASTDRGDQETQYF.